This TCR beta chain was identified in a study of ipilimumab plus nivolumab after autologous stem cell transplantation. Study background: Median doses per patient: roughly five ipilimumab, 7 to 9 nivolumab. The myeloma cohort included high-risk transplant-naive patients and patients relapsing within 3 years of a first autologous transplant.

V lost 8 bases and J 0 bases, leaving 10 bases between the germline ends. This CDR3 comprises 13 residues. CDR1 is MNHNS, CDR2 SASEGT, per germline. Patients got 3 mg/kg IV nivolumab weeks 1, 4, 7, 10, then biweekly through week 26. Using immunoSEQ multiplex PCR, the repertoire was profiled, and TCRdb retains in-frame clones only, with some absent. The profile shows 35,000 to 50,000 clones, around nine tenths of them singletons. The receptor was derived from a male donor with multiple myeloma. Sequences were derived from PBMCs, sampled in a trial of ipilimumab plus nivolumab as post-transplant consolidation. The chain combines TRBV6-1 with TRBJ1-1, with a possible D match to TRBD1 (5 bases). DNA of the CDR3: TGTGCCAGCCGAGGACAACTGAACACTGAAGCTTTCTTT. The encoded protein is CASRGQLNTEAFF.